This T cell receptor beta chain was retrieved from a study of somatic mutations in cytotoxic T cells in rheumatoid arthritis. Notes on the study in general: Greater age accompanied higher CD8+ clonality in rheumatoid arthritis patients, a pattern that was absent in healthy controls. The largest CD8+ clone made up over 20% of CD8+ cells in about an eighth of the roughly 65 patients. Statistical analysis of the slight TRBV07 underrepresentation in rheumatoid arthritis patients did not adjust for multiple comparisons.

The data were produced by immunoSEQ multiplex PCR, yet TCRdb's version contains in-frame clones alone and is incomplete. The data contain fewer than 14,000 clones, approximately 71% of them singletons. By positive magnetic bead selection, CD4+ and CD8+ cells were isolated, and their purity was checked by flow cytometry. With regard to this clone: What it binds is not known.

V was pared by 6 bases and J by 2 bases, with 4 bases of the junction left unmatched. The CDR3 spans 14 residues. Germline CDR1 and CDR2: MNHEY and SVGAGI. The TCR was taken from an adult with rheumatoid arthritis. The chain combines TRBV6-5 with TRBJ2-1, with TRBD1 matching 7 bases. Sequencing was performed on CD8+ T cells sorted from blood. The CDR3 DNA reads as TGTGCCAGCAGCTACGGACAGGCCTACAATGAGCAGTTCTTC. Residues: CASSYGQAYNEQFF.